The 4 T cell receptor beta chains listed next were all sequenced from one sample in a study of blood T cell repertoires in COVID-19. Method: immunoSEQ multiplex PCR; TCRdb's copy keeps in-frame clones and lacks some. The table includes fewer than 120,000 clones, 70% to 90% detected once. Material: peripheral blood. Source of these receptors: a human donor in a cohort sampled during active COVID-19.

The rearrangement uses TRBV28 and TRBJ1-5; the D is unclear. V lost 3 bases, J lost 9 bases, and 6 bases lay in between. The CDR3 contains 11 residues. Germline V gene sequence: CDR1 MDHEN, CDR2 SYDVKM. The CDR3, as DNA: TGTGCCAGCAGTTTGGGGAGGCCCCAGCATTTT. This gives the protein CASSLGRPQHF.

The rearrangement uses TRBV28 and TRBJ2-1; 9 bases line up with TRBD2. This CDR3 has 15 amino acids. The germline V gene has CDR1 MDHEN and CDR2 SYDVKM. The V and J ends lost 6 bases and 7 bases, in that order; junction bases with no gene match: 10. The CDR3 DNA sequence: TGTGCCAGCAGCTATAGCGGGAGCTGGAAGAATGAGCAGTTCTTC. It translates to CASSYSGSWKNEQFF.

V is TRBV7-9 and J is TRBJ2-7; maybe TRBD1 (6 bases). The CDR3 sequence is 12 residues long. Between the trimmed V and J ends, which lost 5 bases and 3 bases, there was a span of 8 bases. Per germline, CDR1 SEHNR and CDR2 FQNEAQ (reference sequence). Here the CDR3 reads CASSLTGYEQYF. The CDR3, as DNA: TGTGCCAGCAGCCTGACAGGCTACGAGCAGTACTTC.

V is TRBV2 and J is TRBJ2-5, with D unresolved. CDR3 length: 13 amino acids. With 7 bases removed from V and 7 bases from J, the gap between germline ends came to 16 bases. Germline CDR1 and CDR2: SNHLY and FYNNEI. The CDR3: CASTRQPIRTQYF. For the CDR3, the DNA is TGTGCCAGCACGCGGCAGCCCATCAGGACCCAGTACTTC. The complete variable domain, with remaining parts taken from reference TRBV2 and TRBJ2-5, reads EPEVTQTPSHQVTQMGQEVILRCVPISNHLYFYWYRQILGQKVEFLVSFYNNEISEKSEIFDDQFSVERPDGSNFTLKIRSTKLEDSAMYFCASTRQPIRTQYFGPGTRLLVL.